This T cell receptor (beta chain) is drawn from a study of OX40 agonist ivuxolimab in advanced cancers. Across the whole study: An agonistic anti-OX40 (CD134) antibody, ivuxolimab, was used to treat the patients.

Blood sampling took place at baseline, cycle 4 day 1, and cycle 7 day 1. Of note for this clone: What it recognizes is unknown.

The data were produced by immunoSEQ multiplex PCR, yet TCRdb's version contains in-frame clones alone and is incomplete. The data contain about 46,000 clones, around 81% of them seen just once; the ten biggest clones take up 2.5% to 3.5%. Germline CDR1 and CDR2: SNHLY and FYNNEI. J gave up 0 bases and V 4 bases, and 11 bases lay outside the gene matches. This CDR3 comprises 18 residues. Study-level findings and limits: Some patients without response likewise showed low normalized clonal expansion.

The receptor comes from an adult with an advanced solid tumor such as melanoma, head and neck, liver or kidney cancer. This chain joins TRBV2 and TRBJ2-3; 9 nucleotides agree with TRBD1. This specimen consisted of CD4+ or CD8+ T cells sorted from blood, obtained in a trial of the OX40 agonist ivuxolimab. The DNA of the CDR3 is TGTGCCAGCAGTGGACCCGGGACAGGGTTTTCTAGCACAGATACGCAGTATTTT. Its translation: CASSGPGTGFSSTDTQYF. The entire variable domain, with the rest obtained from reference TRBV2 and TRBJ2-3, is as follows: EPEVTQTPSHQVTQMGQEVILRCVPISNHLYFYWYRQILGQKVEFLVSFYNNEISEKSEIFDDQFSVERPDGSNFTLKIRSTKLEDSAMYFCASSGPGTGFSSTDTQYFGPGTRLTVL.